This T cell receptor beta chain was documented in a study of cytomegalovirus exposure and HLA in healthy donors. The PCR employed 60 Vbeta primers together with 13 Jbeta primers. Sequencing used immunoSEQ multiplex PCR; TCRdb keeps in-frame clones, though not all of them. The sample yields under 150,000 clones, roughly 70% seen once. The CDR3 contains 16 residues. V was shortened by 4 bases and J by 4 bases, with 16 bases between the two germline ends. CDR1 SNHLY and CDR2 FYNNEI come from the germline V gene. Material for sequencing was PBMCs. The receptor's source is a man between 18 and 35 years old in good health and CMV-seropositive. The chain links TRBV2 to TRBJ1-4; maybe TRBD1 (6 bases). CDR3 DNA: TGTGCCAGCAGTGGGAAGACAGGTCGAGATAATGAAAAACTGTTTTTT. Protein product: CASSGKTGRDNEKLFF.